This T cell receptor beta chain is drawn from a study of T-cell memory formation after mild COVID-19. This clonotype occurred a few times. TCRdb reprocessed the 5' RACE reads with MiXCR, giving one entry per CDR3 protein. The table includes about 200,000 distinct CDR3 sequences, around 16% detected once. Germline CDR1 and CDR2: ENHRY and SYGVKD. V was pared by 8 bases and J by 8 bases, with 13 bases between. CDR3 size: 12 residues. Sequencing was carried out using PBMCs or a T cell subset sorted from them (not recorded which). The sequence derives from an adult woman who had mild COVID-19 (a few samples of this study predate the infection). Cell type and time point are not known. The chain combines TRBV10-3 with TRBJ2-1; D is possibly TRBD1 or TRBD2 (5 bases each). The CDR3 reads CAIGDDRDEQFF. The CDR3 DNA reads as TGTGCCATCGGGGACGATCGGGATGAGCAGTTCTTC.